A single sample gave rise to the 13 T cell receptor beta chains below, sequenced in a study of beta chain features in type 1 diabetes. Notes on the study in general: People with Type 1 diabetes carried modestly yet significantly shorter TCRB CDR3s in all four CD4+ subsets.

These receptors lack a known antigen. Expressed TCRB transcripts were sequenced, since all the RNA that had been isolated was reverse transcribed. Only in-frame clones appear in the TCRdb table, and some are missing; sequencing was by immunoSEQ multiplex PCR. Of more than 300,000 clones listed, 10% to 15% are singletons. Input material: naive CD4+ T cells from blood. These receptor sequences come from a young woman with type 1 diabetes.

This clone showed up just a few times. This rearrangement joins TRBV19 to TRBJ1-5, with D possibly matching TRBD1 (5 bases). V was cut by 0 bases and J by 2 bases, with 5 bases left in between. The germline gives CDR1 LNHDA, CDR2 SQIVND (reference sequence). The CDR3 consists of 14 residues. CDR3: CASSIDRGNQPQHF. The DNA for the CDR3 is TGTGCCAGTAGTATAGACAGGGGCAATCAGCCCCAGCATTTT.

V gene TRBV10-3 combines with J gene TRBJ2-1; TRBD2 matches 11 bases. The CDR3 sequence is 15 residues long. J lost 10 bases, V lost 3 bases, and 8 bases had no gene match. The germline gives CDR1 ENHRY, CDR2 SYGVKD. CDR3 sequence (DNA): TGTGCCATCAGTGAAGGAACTAGCGGGAGAAGAGAGCAGTTCTTC. Translation: CAISEGTSGRREQFF.

The chain couples TRBV18 to TRBJ2-7; tentative D call: TRBD1 (6 bases). The CDR3 length is 14 residues. Germline loops: CDR1 KGHSH, CDR2 LQKENI. Trimming pared 3 bases from V and 0 bases from J, leaving 9 bases between. The CDR3 DNA is TGTGCCAGCTCACCGAGGGACATCTCCTACGAGCAGTACTTC. Translation gives CASSPRDISYEQYF.

In its sample, this clone was seen a few times. The chain employs TRBV12-5 and TRBJ2-5, with D possibly matching TRBD1 (5 bases). The CDR3 extends over 14 amino acids. V was cut by 5 bases and J by 0 bases, with 10 bases left in between. CDR1 LGHNT and CDR2 FRNRAP come from the germline V gene. The CDR3 sequence is CASGQGPYQETQYF. In nucleotides, the CDR3 is TGTGCTAGTGGTCAGGGCCCGTACCAAGAGACCCAGTACTTC.

The genes are TRBV9 and TRBJ2-2, with 7 bases fitting TRBD1. This CDR3 region has 15 residues. Per germline, CDR1 SGDLS and CDR2 YYNGEE. V was pared by 4 bases and J by 3 bases, with 6 bases of the junction left unmatched. The CDR3: CASSTQGSYTGELFF. CDR3 DNA: TGTGCCAGCAGCACACAGGGGTCATACACCGGGGAGCTGTTTTTT. The whole variable domain, filled in from reference TRBV9 and TRBJ2-2, reads DSGVTQTPKHLITATGQRVTLRCSPRSGDLSVYWYQQSLDQGLQFLIQYYNGEERAKGNILERFSAQQFPDLHSELNLSSLELGDSALYFCASSTQGSYTGELFFGEGSRLTVL.

This clone has just a few counts. This chain links TRBV4-1 with TRBJ2-2, with no clear D. Trimming cost V 3 bases and J 0 bases, with 8 bases left between them. Germline V CDR1 and CDR2: MGHRA, YSYEKL. The CDR3 spans 15 residues. The CDR3 coding sequence is TGCGCCAGCAGCCAGGAGACGGCGAACACCGGGGAGCTGTTTTTT. Translation gives CASSQETANTGELFF.

This clone was detected a few times. The chain joins TRBV27 to TRBJ2-6; D is perhaps TRBD2 (6 bases). V lost 0 bases to trimming and J lost 3 bases, with 9 bases between them. Germline CDR1 is MNHEY and CDR2 is SMNVEV (reference sequence). The CDR3 sequence is 16 residues long. The CDR3 loop reads CASSLSPGVGANVLTF. For the CDR3, the DNA is TGTGCCAGCAGTTTATCGCCGGGGGTTGGGGCCAACGTCCTGACTTTC.

In this sample, this clone turned up a few times. J is TRBJ2-7 and V is TRBV30, with 7 bases aligning to TRBD1. Germline V gene lookup returns CDR1 GTSNPN and CDR2 SVGIG (reference sequence). The CDR3 has 14 residues. The V gene end was trimmed by 8 bases and the J gene end by 7 bases; junction bases not matched to a gene: 17. The DNA of the CDR3 is TGTGCCCGTGGGGGACAGACTAATTCGGGAGAGCAGTACTTC. Its protein product is CARGGQTNSGEQYF.

This clone was recorded a few times. This rearrangement joins TRBV18 to TRBJ1-1, with a possible D match to TRBD1 (6 bases). Germline CDR1 and CDR2: KGHSH and LQKENI. The CDR3 consists of 14 residues. The V and J ends lost 6 bases and 0 bases respectively, with 11 bases between them. Here the CDR3 DNA reads TGTGCCAGCTCCACAGGGCGGATGAACACTGAAGCTTTCTTT. It codes for CASSTGRMNTEAFF.

In this sample, this clone turned up a few times. J is TRBJ2-5 and V is TRBV7-6, with a weak D call TRBD1 (6 bases). Germline V gives CDR1 SGHVS, CDR2 FNYEAQ. V lost 5 bases and J lost 2, with 15 bases in between. The CDR3 sequence is 15 residues long. The CDR3 loop reads CASSRRGQLQETQYF. CDR3 bases: TGTGCCAGCAGCCGTAGAGGACAGCTTCAAGAGACCCAGTACTTC.

J is TRBJ2-5 and V is TRBV4-3; 12 nucleotides align to TRBD2. Germline values: CDR1 LGHNA, CDR2 YSLEER. The CDR3 consists of 16 residues. J lost 2 bases, V lost 4 bases, and 5 bases had no gene match. The DNA of the CDR3 is TGCGCCAGCAGCCCTTACGGGACTAGCGGGCAAGAGACCCAGTACTTC. Its protein is CASSPYGTSGQETQYF.

In its sample, this clone was seen a few times. V usage is TRBV30 and J usage is TRBJ2-1, with 12 bases identical to TRBD2. Germline lookup yields CDR1 GTSNPN and CDR2 SVGIG (reference sequence). This CDR3 has 16 amino acids. With V trimmed by 3 bases and J by 5 bases, 8 bases remained unmatched. CDR3 in DNA: TGTGCCTGGAGGTCGATTCTAGCGGGAGGGGACAATGAGCAGTTCTTC. Its protein is CAWRSILAGGDNEQFF.

This clone appeared a few times. The chain recombines TRBV13 with TRBJ2-7, with 8 bases matching TRBD1. Unmatched junction bases numbered 10, after V lost 1 base and J lost 2 bases. From germline, CDR1 is PRHDT and CDR2 FYEKMQ (reference sequence). CDR3 length: 17 residues. CDR3 in amino acids: CASSLVSGVRGPYEQYF. CDR3 nucleotides: TGTGCCAGCAGCTTAGTTTCCGGGGTCAGGGGGCCCTACGAGCAGTACTTC. The full variable domain, with the rest looked up from reference TRBV13 and TRBJ2-7, is AAGVIQSPRHLIKEKRETATLKCYPIPRHDTVYWYQQGPGQDPQFLISFYEKMQSDKGSIPDRFSAQQFSDYHSELNMSSLELGDSALYFCASSLVSGVRGPYEQYFGPGTRLTVT.